Each of the 15 T cell receptor beta chains below was sequenced from the same sample in a study of T cell responses to AZD1222 COVID-19 vaccine. The data were produced by immunoSEQ multiplex PCR, yet TCRdb's version contains in-frame clones alone and is incomplete. The sample contains roughly 150,000 clones, approximately 90% of which appear only once. The sample here was peripheral blood, taken on day 0 of AZD1222 vaccination. The receptors originated from an adult in good health.

V usage is TRBV11-3 and J usage is TRBJ1-1; D uncertain. CDR3 length equals 13 residues. Germline lookup yields CDR1 SGHNT and CDR2 YENEEA. The V end was cut by 2 bases, the J end by 0 bases, with 4 bases between. Here the CDR3 reads CASSLTLNTEAFF. CDR3 nucleotide sequence: TGTGCCAGCAGCTTAACCCTGAACACTGAAGCTTTCTTT.

The rearrangement uses TRBV5-1 and TRBJ2-7; TRBD1 matches at 10 bases. CDR1 and CDR2 from the germline V gene are SGHRS and YFSETQ. J was trimmed by 5 bases and V by 0 bases; bases with no gene match: 8. The CDR3 length is 16 residues. The CDR3 DNA is TGCGCCAGCAGCTTGGCAAGAGGGACAGGGGAGGACGAGCAGTACTTC. It is translated as CASSLARGTGEDEQYF. The full variable domain, with the rest looked up from reference TRBV5-1 and TRBJ2-7, is KAGVTQTPRYLIKTRGQQVTLSCSPISGHRSVSWYQQTPGQGLQFLFEYFSETQRNKGNFPGRFSGRQFSNSRSEMNVSTLELGDSALYLCASSLARGTGEDEQYFGPGTRLTVT.

The chain employs TRBV25-1 and TRBJ1-2, with D perhaps matching TRBD1 (5 bases). The CDR3 is made up of 14 amino acids. The germline V gene has CDR1 MGHDK and CDR2 SYGVNS. Deletions cut 2 bases from V and 4 bases from J, with 11 bases between. In nucleotides, the CDR3 is TGTGCCAGCAGTGAAGTCGGGGGGAGCTATGGCTACACCTTC. Protein product: CASSEVGGSYGYTF.

V and J are TRBV10-1 and TRBJ2-6; perhaps D is TRBD1 or TRBD2 (5 bases each). CDR1 and CDR2 from the germline V gene are WNHNN and SYGVQD (reference sequence). The CDR3 length is 21 residues. The V gene lost 6 bases and the J gene lost 0 bases, with 27 bases spanning the gap. CDR3 residues: CASSSGSPWGLPSSGANVLTF. In DNA form, the CDR3 reads TGCGCCAGCAGCTCAGGTTCTCCTTGGGGGTTACCTAGCTCTGGGGCCAACGTCCTGACTTTC.

This chain uses TRBV3-1 (or the pseudogene TRBV3-2) with TRBJ1-5; 7 nucleotides agree with TRBD1. Germline CDR1 reads LGHDT; CDR2 reads YNNKEL (reference sequence). This CDR3 region has 15 residues. Trimming removed 0 bases from V and 7 bases from J; junction bases left unmatched: 6. The CDR3 nucleotides read TGTGCCAGCAGCCAAGACCGGGACAGACGCCAGCCCCAGCATTTT. Translated, it gives CASSQDRDRRQPQHF.

This chain connects TRBV6-2 or TRBV6-3 to TRBJ2-1; the match to TRBD2 covers 7 bases. The trim removed 4 bases at V and 8 bases at J, leaving 8 bases unmatched. CDR3 length: 14 residues. In germline, CDR1 is MNHEY, CDR2 SVGEGT. CDR3 protein: CASSFSGGSDEQFF. The CDR3 bases are TGTGCCAGCAGTTTTTCAGGCGGGAGCGATGAGCAGTTCTTC.

The CDR3 loop reads CASSLGSTNTGELFF. The CDR3 DNA follows: TGTGCCAGCAGCTTGGGCAGTACGAACACCGGGGAGCTGTTTTTT. V and J are TRBV5-6 and TRBJ2-2, with D unresolved. V was trimmed by 0 bases and J by 0 bases, leaving 6 bases between them. The CDR3 sequence is 15 residues long. The germline V gene has CDR1 SGHDT and CDR2 YYEEEE.

The gene calls are TRBV2 and TRBJ1-3; D unclear. Germline CDR1 and CDR2: SNHLY and FYNNEI. V was trimmed by 8 bases and J by 4 bases, leaving 15 bases between them. The CDR3 has 14 amino acids. DNA of the CDR3: TGTGCCAGCTCGTCTCACCAGGCAGGAAACACCATATATTTT. Protein: CASSSHQAGNTIYF.

The rearrangement links TRBV28 to TRBJ1-1, with D unresolved. This CDR3 spans 12 amino acids. Deletions cut 1 base from V and 9 bases from J, with 9 bases between. Per the germline V gene, CDR1 is MDHEN and CDR2 is SYDVKM. This CDR3 reads CASSLYGVQAFF. DNA for the CDR3: TGTGCCAGCAGTTTATACGGGGTGCAAGCTTTCTTT.

The count of this clone is one. The DNA for the CDR3 is TGCAGCGTTGCGGGGGGTGTTGGCAATCAGCCCCAGCATTTT. This translates into CSVAGGVGNQPQHF. The rearrangement uses TRBV29-1 and TRBJ1-5, with a weak D call TRBD1 (5 bases). The length of the CDR3 is 14 residues. CDR1 and CDR2 from the germline V gene are SQVTM and ANQGSEA. V was cut by 4 bases and J by 2 bases, with 12 bases left in between.

V and J are TRBV7-2 and TRBJ2-3; D may match TRBD1 or TRBD2 (6 bases each). V was trimmed by 2 bases and J by 4 bases, leaving 25 bases between them. The CDR3 extends over 19 amino acids. Germline V gene sequence: CDR1 SGHTA, CDR2 FQGNSA. CDR3 coding DNA: TGTGCCAGCAGCTTAAGGCCGCACAAATACCCGGGGGCCCCAGATACGCAGTATTTT. As protein: CASSLRPHKYPGAPDTQYF.

The V call is TRBV7-6, the J call TRBJ2-7; perhaps TRBD2 as D (6 bases). CDR1 is SGHVS, CDR2 FNYEAQ, per germline. V was shortened by 0 bases and J by 1 base, with 16 bases between the two germline ends. CDR3 length: 17 residues. In DNA form, the CDR3 reads TGTGCCAGCAGCTTAGCGGGACTTAACCCATCGTCCTACGAGCAGTACTTC. Translation gives CASSLAGLNPSSYEQYF.

V is TRBV4-2 and J is TRBJ1-4; 9 bases align to TRBD1. The ends lost 4 bases at V and 3 bases at J; junction bases unmatched: 12. Germline V lookup: CDR1 LGHNA, CDR2 YNFKEQ. The CDR3 is 18 amino acids. In DNA form, the CDR3 reads TGTGCCAGCAGCCCAGGGACAGGGCTGTTGAGTGCTAATGAAAAACTGTTTTTT. Amino acid sequence: CASSPGTGLLSANEKLFF.

The genes are TRBV7-8 and TRBJ2-1, with D maybe TRBD2 (5 bases). Trimming took 0 bases from V and 2 from J, leaving 14 bases between them. Germline CDR1 reads SGHVS; CDR2 reads FQNEAQ. The CDR3 covers 17 residues. The CDR3 DNA is TGTGCCAGCAGCTTAGCGCCGCGGGCTTTACCCTACAATGAGCAGTTCTTC. It encodes CASSLAPRALPYNEQFF.

The chain couples TRBV27 to TRBJ1-4; D is perhaps TRBD1 (6 bases). The CDR3 spans 15 residues. Trimming left V 6 bases short and J 1 base short, with 12 bases between. Germline values: CDR1 MNHEY, CDR2 SMNVEV (reference sequence). In nucleotides, the CDR3 is TGTGCCAGCAGGGCAGGGGCGGGAACTAATGAAAAACTGTTTTTT. Translation: CASRAGAGTNEKLFF.